The 9 T cell receptor beta chains below come from one sample, sequenced in a study of T cells in Graves' hyperthyroidism and ophthalmopathy (dated 2019 in TCRdb). Preparation of the library involved multiplex PCR. The data were produced on an Illumina HiSeq 2000. TCR beta CDR3 regions were amplified from RNA transcripts. The first round of RT-PCR for the TCR CDR3 was performed with the HTBI primer set and the Qiagen OneStep RT-PCR kit. TCRdb ran its own pipeline on the public reads, namely fastp trimming at Q25 and MiXCR clone calling, and kept in-frame beta chains. Rows with one shared CDR3 protein collapse into an entry with the most common genes and DNA. Here the sample has about 460,000 distinct CDR3 sequences; approximately 22% occur a single time. Approximately 49% of the sample rests with the top ten. Sequences were obtained from blood. These receptors came from a woman in her 70s with Graves' ophthalmopathy.

This clonotype was seen a few times. The rearrangement joins TRBV5-1 to TRBJ2-1; no clear D. The ends were cut back, 0 bases at V and 7 bases at J, with 5 bases in the middle. CDR1 is SGHRS and CDR2 is YFSETQ in the germline V gene. The CDR3 is made up of 12 amino acids. The CDR3 loop is CASSLGWNEQFF. CDR3 nucleotides: TGCGCCAGCAGCTTGGGGTGGAATGAGCAGTTCTTC. The entire variable domain, with the rest obtained from reference TRBV5-1 and TRBJ2-1, is as follows: KAGVTQTPRYLIKTRGQQVTLSCSPISGHRSVSWYQQTPGQGLQFLFEYFSETQRNKGNFPGRFSGRQFSNSRSEMNVSTLELGDSALYLCASSLGWNEQFFGPGTRLTVL.

This clonotype was picked up many times. The chain couples TRBV5-1 to TRBJ1-2; D gene uncertain. Germline loops: CDR1 SGHRS, CDR2 YFSETQ. This CDR3 is 13 amino acids long. Between the trimmed V and J ends, which lost 4 bases and 5 bases, there was a span of 12 bases. CDR3 DNA: TGCGCCAGCAGCCTCACGCCTGTATATGGCTACACCTTC. Encoded protein: CASSLTPVYGYTF.

This clonotype has a handful of counts. The chain couples TRBV7-2 to TRBJ2-7; 16 nucleotides line up with TRBD2. V was pared by 5 bases and J by 6 bases, with 10 bases of the junction left unmatched. CDR3 length: 17 residues. Looked up from germline, CDR1 is SGHTA and CDR2 is FQGNSA. CDR3 residues: CASSNLGGLAGGPEQYF. For the CDR3, the DNA is TGTGCCAGCAGCAACCTGGGGGGACTAGCGGGAGGGCCCGAGCAGTACTTC.

The chain uses TRBV18 and TRBJ1-1, with D possibly matching TRBD1 (6 bases). V was shortened by 2 bases and J by 7 bases, with 11 bases between the two germline ends. Germline CDR1 reads KGHSH; CDR2 reads LQKENI. CDR3 length: 13 residues. CDR3 nucleotide sequence: TGTGCCAGCTCACCAGCAGGGGATATTGAAGCTTTCTTT. It yields the protein CASSPAGDIEAFF. The entire variable domain, with the rest obtained from reference TRBV18 and TRBJ1-1, is as follows: NAGVMQNPRHLVRRRGQEARLRCSPMKGHSHVYWYRQLPEEGLKFMVYLQKENIIDESGMPKERFSAEFPKEGPSILRIQQVVRGDSAAYFCASSPAGDIEAFFGQGTRLTVV.

The V and J genes are TRBV30 and TRBJ1-2; no firm D call. In germline, CDR1 is GTSNPN, CDR2 SVGIG (reference sequence). The length of the CDR3 is 13 residues. The V end was cut by 0 bases, the J end by 7 bases, with 12 bases between. The CDR3 is CAWSVLQAGGYTF. Written as DNA, the CDR3 is TGTGCCTGGAGTGTACTCCAGGCTGGTGGCTACACCTTC.

V and J are TRBV28 and TRBJ1-5, with TRBD1 as a possible D gene (6 bases). Germline lookup yields CDR1 MDHEN and CDR2 SYDVKM. V dropped 8 bases and J dropped 3 bases, with 17 bases sitting between them. The CDR3 is 15 residues long. The CDR3 reads CASEGTQGPNQPQHF. CDR3 coding DNA: TGTGCCAGCGAGGGGACACAGGGTCCCAATCAGCCCCAGCATTTT. Supplemented by reference TRBV28 and TRBJ1-5, the full variable domain reads DVKVTQSSRYLVKRTGEKVFLECVQDMDHENMFWYRQDPGLGLRLIYFSYDVKMKEKGDIPEGYSVSREKKERFSLILESASTNQTSMYLCASEGTQGPNQPQHFGDGTRLSIL.

The chain employs TRBV7-2 and TRBJ1-4; D is ambiguous. The CDR3 runs 15 residues. Germline V gene lookup returns CDR1 SGHTA and CDR2 FQGNSA. V lost 2 bases and J 5 bases, leaving 12 bases between the germline ends. In DNA form, the CDR3 reads TGTGCCAGCAGCTTAATCGGCGGGCTGAATGAAAAACTGTTTTTT. Translated, it gives CASSLIGGLNEKLFF. Variable domain in full (rest from reference TRBV7-2 and TRBJ1-4): GAGVSQSPSNKVTEKGKDVELRCDPISGHTALYWYRQSLGQGLEFLIYFQGNSAPDKSGLPSDRFSAERTGGSVSTLTIQRTQQEDSAVYLCASSLIGGLNEKLFFGSGTQLSVL.

This chain links TRBV12-3 or TRBV12-4 with TRBJ2-7, with TRBD1 matching 8 bases. The J call could be wrong; TRBJ2-1 is a better fit for the DNA end. This CDR3 region has 15 residues. CDR3 in DNA: TGTGCCAGCAGTTCATCCGGGACAGGCTCCAATGAGCAGTTCTTC. As protein: CASSSSGTGSNEQFF.

This clonotype came up a few times. The chain carries TRBV11-2 and TRBJ1-6, with D perhaps TRBD1 (5 bases). Trimming took off 2 bases at V and 10 bases at J, with 12 bases between the two ends. Per germline, CDR1 SGHAT and CDR2 FQNNGV. The CDR3 covers 14 residues. The CDR3 region is CASSLFRGRSPLHF. The CDR3 DNA reads TGTGCCAGCAGCTTATTTAGGGGTCGGTCACCCCTCCACTTT.